Presented here are 7 T cell receptor beta chains from one specimen sequenced in a study of Graves' ophthalmopathy and Graves' hyperthyroidism. Scientists amplified the TCR beta CDR3 regions from RNA transcripts. First-round RT-PCR employed HTBI primers, with a second-round multiplex PCR after it. TCRdb called the multiplex PCR reads again in MiXCR, with one record for every CDR3 protein. The sample has around 1,000,000 distinct CDR3 sequences, around a third seen once. The sequenced material came from peripheral blood or thyroid tissue (not recorded which). These receptors came from an adult man with Graves' hyperthyroidism.

The chain combines TRBV7-6 with TRBJ2-7, with no clear D. V lost 4 bases and J 3 bases, leaving 10 bases between the germline ends. The CDR3 loop spans 13 amino acids. Looked up from germline, CDR1 is SGHVS and CDR2 is FNYEAQ. The CDR3 loop is CASSSDMGYEQYF. For the CDR3, the DNA is TGTGCCAGCAGCTCAGACATGGGCTACGAGCAGTACTTC. The full variable domain, in which reference TRBV7-6 and TRBJ2-7 provide the parts outside the CDR3, is GAGVSQSPRYKVTKRGQDVALRCDPISGHVSLYWYRQALGQGPEFLTYFNYEAQQDKSGLPNDRFSAERPEGSISTLTIQRTEQRDSAMYRCASSSDMGYEQYFGPGTRLTVT.

This clonotype was counted between two and nine times. V gene TRBV11-2 combines with J gene TRBJ1-1, with a tentative D call TRBD1 (5 bases). Between the trimmed V and J ends, which lost 6 bases and 0 bases, there was a span of 14 bases. CDR1 is SGHAT and CDR2 is FQNNGV in the germline V gene. CDR3 length: 15 residues. The CDR3 DNA is TGTGCCAGCAGTTTACCGGGGGGTTTGAACACTGAAGCTTTCTTT. Its protein product is CASSLPGGLNTEAFF.

This rearrangement joins TRBV3-1 to TRBJ2-5, with TRBD2 matching over 7 bases. Germline V lookup: CDR1 LGHDT, CDR2 YNNKEL (reference sequence). Trimming cost V 1 base and J 0 bases; bases outside gene matches: 8. The CDR3 runs to 17 residues. CDR3 nucleotides: TGTGCCAGCAGCCAAGCCCAAGCGGGAAAGTACCAAGAGACCCAGTACTTC. Its translation: CASSQAQAGKYQETQYF.

This rearrangement joins TRBV7-9 to TRBJ1-2; possibly TRBD1 for D (5 bases). This CDR3 has 17 amino acids. Per germline, CDR1 SEHNR and CDR2 FQNEAQ (reference sequence). The V gene lost 8 bases and the J gene lost 4 bases, with 26 bases spanning the gap. The CDR3 protein is CASSPLAGQNTLYGYTF. The DNA for the CDR3 is TGTGCCAGCTCACCATTGGCAGGGCAGAACACGCTCTATGGCTACACCTTC.

This clonotype appeared many times. V is TRBV25-1 and J is TRBJ2-7, with 7 bases identical to TRBD2. The CDR3 loop spans 12 amino acids. CDR1 and CDR2 from the germline V gene are MGHDK and SYGVNS. The junction had 0 bases not matched to a gene; V was cut back by 3 bases and J by 4 bases. CDR3 DNA sequence: TGTGCCAGCAGTGAGGGAGGGTACGAGCAGTACTTC. It translates to CASSEGGYEQYF.

This clonotype has at least ten counts. The chain links TRBV11-2 to TRBJ2-7, with D maybe TRBD1 (6 bases). The V gene lost 0 bases and the J gene lost 2 bases, with 11 bases spanning the gap. The CDR3 extends over 15 amino acids. Germline CDR1 and CDR2: SGHAT and FQNNGV. In DNA form, the CDR3 reads TGTGCCAGCAGCTTAGAAAGAGGACAGACCTACGAGCAGTACTTC. Amino acids: CASSLERGQTYEQYF.

At least ten counts were recorded for this clonotype. The chain combines TRBV24-1 with TRBJ2-5; a weak D match, TRBD1 (6 bases). This CDR3 is 12 amino acids long. Looked up from germline, CDR1 is KGHDR and CDR2 is SFDVKD. V was cut by 11 bases and J by 5 bases, with 14 bases left in between. CDR3 DNA: TGTGCCATAAGCAGGGGAGAGGAGACCCAGTACTTC. Encoded protein: CAISRGEETQYF.